This T cell receptor (beta chain) was obtained from a study of T cells in Graves' hyperthyroidism and ophthalmopathy. It was RNA transcripts that yielded the amplified TCR beta CDR3 regions. The HTBI primer set was used in a first-round RT-PCR of the TCR CDR3. Each CDR3 protein is one row after TCRdb ran MiXCR on the multiplex PCR reads. The sample carries 600,000 to 750,000 distinct CDR3 sequences, roughly a sixth recorded once. Graves' hyperthyroidism showing no ophthalmopathy progression within 18 months was considered stable. This CDR3 comprises 15 residues. Deletions cut 3 bases from V and 0 bases from J, with 15 bases between. Germline loops: CDR1 DFQATT, CDR2 SNEGSKA (reference sequence). This clonotype was seen ten or more times.

The source is a man between 45 and 60 years old with Graves' hyperthyroidism. The rearrangement uses TRBV20-1 and TRBJ2-7; D is undetermined. Sequenced material: blood. Here the CDR3 reads CSARGPTLSSYEQYF. Here the CDR3 DNA reads TGCAGTGCTAGGGGTCCTACCCTTAGCTCCTACGAGCAGTACTTC.